This T cell receptor (beta chain) was identified in a study of blood T cells in healthy people across ages. Study-level results: PBMCs were not sorted, which prevented a conclusive comparison of naive versus antigen-experienced cells.

A remark on this clonotype: Antigen: not known. The junction and the germline gene differ at one end; a read error may be behind it.

Primers used in a second PCR of roughly 6 to 11 cycles were a sample-barcoded 5' primer and a J-beta primer mix. Every cDNA molecule carried a tag from a template-switch adaptor bearing 12 random nucleotides. Using its own MiXCR run on the 5' RACE reads, TCRdb lists one record per CDR3 protein. The data contain some 900,000 distinct CDR3 sequences, 29% of them singletons. The germline CDR1 and CDR2 sequences are SGHTA and FQGNSA. The CDR3 is 16 amino acids. Input material: blood. The chain combines TRBV7-2 with TRBJ2-3; 10 nucleotides match TRBD2. The TCR originated in a woman at least 80 years old in good health. In DNA, the CDR3 is TGTGCCAGCAGCTTACTAGCGGGGGCTAGCACAGATGCGCAGTATTTT. Protein sequence: CASSLLAGASTDAQYF.